These T cell receptor beta chains were read from a single sample in a study of T cells in Graves' hyperthyroidism and ophthalmopathy. In TCRdb, the multiplex PCR reads were re-called with MiXCR into one record per CDR3 protein. The sample contains 600,000 to 800,000 distinct CDR3 sequences, approximately 40% of which appear only once. Sample: blood. All receptors come from a woman in her forties with Graves' hyperthyroidism. CDR3s include the opening cysteine and the closing phenylalanine or tryptophan. Fields, in order: CDR3 DNA, CDR3 protein, V gene, clone size, J gene, D gene. A D gene is named only where the DNA matches it firmly. The size of a clone is reported for some rows only, either as once, few or many, or as a class for expanded clones.

CDR3 DNA: TGTGCCAGCAGCTTGGGGACTAGCGGGCAAAATGAGCAGTTCTTC; CDR3 protein: CASSLGTSGQNEQFF; V gene: TRBV7-9; clone size: .; J gene: TRBJ2-1; D gene: TRBD2
CDR3 DNA: TGTGCCAGCGGGGCCCAATCTGGAAACACCATATATTTT; CDR3 protein: CASGAQSGNTIYF; V gene: TRBV9; clone size: many; J gene: TRBJ1-3; D gene: .
CDR3 DNA: TGTGCCAGCAGCTCAACTCCGAGTCCTAGTTTCGAGACCCAGTACTTC; CDR3 protein: CASSSTPSPSFETQYF; V gene: TRBV7-6; clone size: many; J gene: TRBJ2-5; D gene: .
CDR3 DNA: TGTGCCAGCAGTTACGACCAGGGACGGGAAAAACTGTTTTTT; CDR3 protein: CASSYDQGREKLFF; V gene: TRBV10-3; clone size: few; J gene: TRBJ1-4; D gene: .
CDR3 DNA: TGTGCCAGCAATGCAGGGGAAGGAACCGGGGAGCTGTTTTTT; CDR3 protein: CASNAGEGTGELFF; V gene: TRBV27; clone size: .; J gene: TRBJ2-2; D gene: .
CDR3 DNA: TGTGCCAGCAGCTTCACCGGAGGGAGAAGCAATCAGCCCCAGCATTTT; CDR3 protein: CASSFTGGRSNQPQHF; V gene: TRBV7-3; clone size: many; J gene: TRBJ1-5; D gene: .
CDR3 DNA: TGCAGCGTTGGTGAGGGATCGCCCAACTCTGGAAACACCATATATTTT; CDR3 protein: CSVGEGSPNSGNTIYF; V gene: TRBV29-1; clone size: few; J gene: TRBJ1-3; D gene: .
CDR3 DNA: TGTGCCAGCAGCTTAGCAGGCTTGGTGGGCTACACCTTC; CDR3 protein: CASSLAGLVGYTF; V gene: TRBV7-2; clone size: .; J gene: TRBJ1-2; D gene: .
CDR3 DNA: TGTGCCAGCAGTGGCCCGAATCAGCCCCAGCATTTT; CDR3 protein: CASSGPNQPQHF; V gene: TRBV6-6; clone size: many; J gene: TRBJ1-5; D gene: .
CDR3 DNA: TGTGCCAGCAGCGCTGGGACTAATGAAAAACTGTTTTTT; CDR3 protein: CASSAGTNEKLFF; V gene: TRBV9; clone size: .; J gene: TRBJ1-4; D gene: .
CDR3 DNA: TGTGCCGGCAGCTTGCCGGGAAGCGAGAGCGAGCAGTACTTC; CDR3 protein: CAGSLPGSESEQYF; V gene: TRBV5-4; clone size: .; J gene: TRBJ2-7; D gene: .
CDR3 DNA: TGCGCCAGCAGCCAACACTCCGTCGGGGGTTACGAGCAGTACTTC; CDR3 protein: CASSQHSVGGYEQYF; V gene: TRBV4-3; clone size: few; J gene: TRBJ2-7; D gene: .
CDR3 DNA: TGTGCCAGCTCATCTCGGACAGGCGAGCGCAATCAGCCCCAGCATTTT; CDR3 protein: CASSSRTGERNQPQHF; V gene: TRBV2; clone size: .; J gene: TRBJ1-5; D gene: TRBD1
CDR3 DNA: TGTGCCAGCAGCCAAGATCGGGCCCCCGTGGGCACTGAAGCTTTCTTT; CDR3 protein: CASSQDRAPVGTEAFF; V gene: TRBV9; clone size: .; J gene: TRBJ1-1; D gene: .
CDR3 DNA: TGTGCCAGCAGCGTGTTCGCGGGGTTAACTAATGAAAAACTGTTTTTT; CDR3 protein: CASSVFAGLTNEKLFF; V gene: TRBV9; clone size: .; J gene: TRBJ1-4; D gene: .
CDR3 DNA: TGTGCCAGCAGCGTTGTCGTGGAGACCCAGTACTTC; CDR3 protein: CASSVVVETQYF; V gene: TRBV2; clone size: few; J gene: TRBJ2-5; D gene: .
CDR3 DNA: TGTGCCAGCAGCCAAGCCATCTCAGCGGGGGGGCACGAGACCCAGTACTTC; CDR3 protein: CASSQAISAGGHETQYF; V gene: TRBV4-2; clone size: .; J gene: TRBJ2-5; D gene: TRBD2
CDR3 DNA: TGCAGCGTTGGGGAGAGAAACACTGAAGCTTTCTTT; CDR3 protein: CSVGERNTEAFF; V gene: TRBV29-1; clone size: many; J gene: TRBJ1-1; D gene: .
CDR3 DNA: TGTGCCAGCAGCTTAGGCGGGGAACGTTGGGCTTTCTTT; CDR3 protein: CASSLGGERWAFF; V gene: TRBV7-2; clone size: many; J gene: TRBJ1-1; D gene: .
CDR3 DNA: TGTGCCAGCAGTTCGACGGGACAGGGGGCGTTCTTT; CDR3 protein: CASSSTGQGAFF; V gene: TRBV12-3/TRBV12-4; clone size: .; J gene: TRBJ1-1; D gene: TRBD1
CDR3 DNA: TGTGCCAGCAGCTTTTTCCTGGGGCCCACCTACGAGCAGTACTTC; CDR3 protein: CASSFFLGPTYEQYF; V gene: TRBV7-2; clone size: few; J gene: TRBJ2-7; D gene: .
CDR3 DNA: TGTGCCAGCAGCTTAGGGGGTTACTATGGCTACACCTTC; CDR3 protein: CASSLGGYYGYTF; V gene: TRBV7-2; clone size: many; J gene: TRBJ1-2; D gene: .